Below, 15 T cell receptor beta chains from the same sample are listed, as sequenced in a study of T cells in Graves' hyperthyroidism and ophthalmopathy. TCR beta CDR3 region amplification was performed from RNA transcripts. Researchers ran a first-round RT-PCR on the TCR CDR3 using the HTBI primer set. TCRdb re-called the multiplex PCR reads through MiXCR, storing one row per CDR3 protein. The sample yields around 300,000 distinct CDR3 sequences, approximately 15% seen once. Material for sequencing was blood. These receptors came from a woman in her forties with Graves' hyperthyroidism.

This chain uses TRBV20-1 with TRBJ2-6; D is uncertain. There are 12 residues in the CDR3. Looked up from germline, CDR1 is DFQATT and CDR2 is SNEGSKA (reference sequence). The V end was cut by 5 bases, the J end by 4 bases, with 6 bases between. CDR3 in DNA: TGCAGTGCTGGGTCCGGGGCCAACGTCCTGACTTTC. Its translation is CSAGSGANVLTF.

This chain uses TRBV11-1 with TRBJ2-7; 14 nucleotides match TRBD2. This CDR3 comprises 16 residues. J gave up 0 bases and V 3 bases, and 1 base lay outside the gene matches. Germline values: CDR1 SGHAT, CDR2 FQDESV (reference sequence). The CDR3 DNA reads as TGTGCCAGCAGCTTTGGGACTAGCGGGAGCTCCTACGAGCAGTACTTC. It codes for CASSFGTSGSSYEQYF.

This clonotype showed up many times. The V gene is TRBV27, the J gene TRBJ2-1, with 13 bases aligning to TRBD2. CDR1 is MNHEY and CDR2 is SMNVEV in the germline V gene (reference sequence). V trimming: 2 bases; J trimming: 4 bases; junction bases outside the gene matches: 2. The CDR3 length is 16 residues. CDR3 bases: TGTGCCAGCAGTTTACGGACTAGCGGGAGATACAATGAGCAGTTCTTC. Translation gives CASSLRTSGRYNEQFF.

This clonotype was seen only a few times. The chain joins TRBV6-1 to TRBJ1-5, with 7 bases that match TRBD1. V lost 5 bases, J lost 9 bases, and 10 bases stayed unmatched. The CDR3 runs to 14 residues. CDR1 MNHNS and CDR2 SASEGT come from the germline V gene. CDR3 amino acids: CASSTDRDSMPQHF. CDR3 DNA: TGTGCCAGCAGTACAGACAGGGACTCGATGCCCCAGCATTTT.

This clonotype was observed a handful of times. CDR3 DNA: TGTGCCAGCAGCCCCCGTTTGACATACCAAAACATTCAGTACTTC. Its protein product is CASSPRLTYQNIQYF. The V gene is TRBV3-1, the J gene TRBJ2-4; D call uncertain. Trimming pared 4 bases from V and 5 bases from J, leaving 15 bases between. Germline-derived CDR1 and CDR2 are LGHDT and YNNKEL (reference sequence). The CDR3 has 15 amino acids.

This clonotype was seen more than once but under ten times. This sequence joins TRBV6-1 and TRBJ2-1, with 9 bases lining up with TRBD1. The CDR3 contains 15 residues. CDR1 is MNHNS and CDR2 is SASEGT in the germline V gene. Losses at the gene ends were 8 bases for V and 5 bases for J; bases not matched to a gene: 10. DNA for the CDR3: TGTGCCAGCGGTGGTGCCGGGACAGGGCACAATGAGCAGTTCTTC. Protein product: CASGGAGTGHNEQFF.

Only one count was recorded for this clonotype. The chain is built from TRBV28 and TRBJ1-1; D call uncertain. CDR3 length: 14 amino acids. CDR1 is MDHEN, CDR2 SYDVKM, per germline. V was cut by 1 base and J by 7 bases, with 13 bases left in between. The CDR3 spells CASSLSDRRDEAFF. CDR3 in DNA: TGTGCCAGCAGTTTATCAGACCGAAGAGATGAAGCTTTCTTT.

As to this clonotype: This may come from a read error, since a much larger clone is one base off. CDR3 residues: CASSPRLGGPNEKQFF. CDR3 sequence (DNA): TGTGCCAGCAGCCCGCGCCTGGGGGGGCCTAATGAAAAACAGTTTTTT. This rearrangement joins TRBV7-8 to TRBJ1-4; D is perhaps TRBD1 (6 bases). The germline gives CDR1 SGHVS, CDR2 FQNEAQ. The CDR3 runs to 16 residues. The whole variable domain, remainder taken from reference TRBV7-8 and TRBJ1-4, is GAGVSQSPRYKVAKRGQDVALRCDPISGHVSLFWYQQALGQGPEFLTYFQNEAQLDKSGLPSDRFFAERPEGSVSTLKIQRTQQEDSAVYLCASSPRLGGPNEKQFFGSGTQLSVL.

This clonotype was seen many times. The V gene is TRBV6-1, the J gene TRBJ2-2; D gene uncertain. The length of the CDR3 is 15 residues. Germline-derived CDR1 and CDR2 are MNHNS and SASEGT. V lost 8 bases to trimming and J lost 5 bases, with 18 bases between them. CDR3 bases: TGTGCCAGCGGGAAGGGTGGAGTAGGGACCGGGGAGCTGTTTTTT. Its protein product is CASGKGGVGTGELFF.

This sequence joins TRBV20-1 and TRBJ2-4; 9 positions match TRBD2. Germline V gene lookup returns CDR1 DFQATT and CDR2 SNEGSKA (reference sequence). CDR3 length: 13 residues. V was pared by 7 bases and J by 9 bases, with 10 bases of the junction left unmatched. CDR3 protein: CSGRSGSGSIQYF. CDR3 DNA sequence: TGCAGTGGGCGTAGCGGGAGTGGAAGCATTCAGTACTTC.

The genes are TRBV6-1 and TRBJ1-6; 8 bases fit TRBD1. Germline V lookup: CDR1 MNHNS, CDR2 SASEGT. The trim removed 3 bases at V and 7 bases at J, leaving 11 bases unmatched. This CDR3 is 17 amino acids long. As DNA, the CDR3 is TGTGCCAGCAGTGATGCTTTTGGACAGGGCGACAATTCACCCCTCCACTTT. This translates into CASSDAFGQGDNSPLHF.

This clonotype was seen at least ten times. The chain recombines TRBV7-2 with TRBJ1-2; no definite D call. The CDR3 runs 13 residues. The germline CDR1 and CDR2 sequences are SGHTA and FQGNSA. Deletions cut 5 bases from V and 4 bases from J, with 11 bases between. CDR3 amino acids: CASSPRNSYGYTF. CDR3 in DNA: TGTGCCAGCAGCCCAAGGAATTCCTATGGCTACACCTTC.

This clonotype has at least ten counts. V gene TRBV28 combines with J gene TRBJ1-1, with D hard to call. The CDR3 length is 12 residues. CDR1 and CDR2 (germline): MDHEN, SYDVKM. The V gene lost 4 bases and the J gene lost 3 bases, with 6 bases spanning the gap. The CDR3: CASSYSDTEAFF. Written as DNA, the CDR3 is TGTGCCAGCAGTTACTCCGACACTGAAGCTTTCTTT.

In regard to this clonotype: A read error may be the cause here, since a much bigger clone is one base away. J is TRBJ1-2 and V is TRBV5-1; tentative D call: TRBD1 (5 bases). The CDR3 spans 15 residues. Trimming stripped 0 bases from V and 8 bases from J, with 17 bases between. Germline CDR1 reads SGHRS; CDR2 reads YFSETQ. The CDR3: CASSLAQGARIGYTF. In DNA form, the CDR3 reads TGCGCCAGCAGCTTGGCTCAGGGCGCTCGTATCGGCTACACCTTC. Full variable domain (rest looked up from reference TRBV5-1 and TRBJ1-2): KAGVTQTPRYLIKTRGQQVTLSCSPISGHRSVSWYQQTPGQGLQFLFEYFSETQRNKGNFPGRFSGRQFSNSRSEMNVSTLELGDSALYLCASSLAQGARIGYTFGSGTRLTVV.

This clonotype came up a few times. The chain combines TRBV20-1 with TRBJ1-4; 7 bases are a match to TRBD1. Germline loops: CDR1 DFQATT, CDR2 SNEGSKA (reference sequence). This CDR3 is built from 13 residues. V lost 4 bases and J lost 6; bases outside the gene matches: 5. The CDR3 region has the DNA TGCAGTGCTATATCAGGGGGTGATGAAAAACTGTTTTTT. Translated, it gives CSAISGGDEKLFF.